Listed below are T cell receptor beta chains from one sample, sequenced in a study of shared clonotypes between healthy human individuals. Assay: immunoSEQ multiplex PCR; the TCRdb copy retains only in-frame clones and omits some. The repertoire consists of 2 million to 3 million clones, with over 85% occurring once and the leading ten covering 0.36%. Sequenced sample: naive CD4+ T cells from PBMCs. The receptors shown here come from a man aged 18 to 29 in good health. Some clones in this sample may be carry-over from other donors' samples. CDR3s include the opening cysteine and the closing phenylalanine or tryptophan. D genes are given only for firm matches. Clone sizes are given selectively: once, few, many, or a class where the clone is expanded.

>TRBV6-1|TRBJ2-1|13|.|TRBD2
CAIGGGGYNEQFF
TGTGCCATTGGGGGGGGAGGCTACAATGAGCAGTTCTTC
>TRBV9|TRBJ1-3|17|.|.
CASSVEADTYSGNTIYF
TGTGCCAGCAGCGTAGAGGCGGACACATACTCTGGAAACACCATATATTTT
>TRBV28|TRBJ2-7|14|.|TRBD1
CATTLGDRYVEQYF
TGTGCCACCACCCTAGGGGACAGGTATGTCGAGCAGTACTTC
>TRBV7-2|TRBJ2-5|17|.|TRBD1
CASSTIQGVAGQETQYF
TGTGCCAGCAGCACAATACAGGGGGTTGCGGGCCAAGAGACCCAGTACTTC
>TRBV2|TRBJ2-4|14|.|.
CASSEVSRGNIQYF
TGTGCCAGCAGTGAAGTCAGCCGGGGGAACATTCAGTACTTC
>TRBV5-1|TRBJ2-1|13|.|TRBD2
CASSLGLANEQFF
TGCGCCAGCAGCTTGGGACTAGCAAATGAGCAGTTCTTC
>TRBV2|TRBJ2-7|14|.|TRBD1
CASSRGQTLYEQYF
TGTGCCAGCAGCCGGGGACAGACTCTCTACGAGCAGTACTTC
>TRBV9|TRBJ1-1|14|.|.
CASSVGDARTEAFF
TGTGCCAGCAGCGTAGGTGATGCCAGAACTGAAGCTTTCTTT
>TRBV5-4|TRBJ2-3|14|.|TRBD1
CASSQPTQGSIEYF
TGTGCCAGCAGCCAACCAACACAGGGGTCGATTGAATATTTT
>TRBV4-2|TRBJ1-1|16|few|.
CASSQEIRGTVLEAFF
TGTGCCAGCAGCCAAGAGATCCGAGGGACGGTCCTTGAAGCTTTCTTT
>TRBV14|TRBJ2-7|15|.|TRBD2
CASSQFSREGYEQYF
TGTGCCAGCAGCCAATTTTCGCGGGAGGGCTACGAGCAGTACTTC
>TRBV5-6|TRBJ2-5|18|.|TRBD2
CASSFSGTSGRAVETQYF
TGTGCCAGCAGCTTTTCCGGGACTAGCGGGAGGGCGGTAGAGACCCAGTACTTC
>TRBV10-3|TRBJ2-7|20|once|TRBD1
CAISESTGGAGSGISYEQYF
TGTGCCATCAGTGAGTCGACAGGGGGCGCTGGTAGCGGTATCTCCTACGAGCAGTACTTC
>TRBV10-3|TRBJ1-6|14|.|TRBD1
CAISDDRGDSPLHF
TGTGCCATCAGCGACGACAGGGGGGATTCACCCCTCCACTTT
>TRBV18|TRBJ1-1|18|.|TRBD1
CASSPRVQGAFKNTEAFF
TGTGCCAGCTCACCCCGCGTACAGGGGGCCTTCAAGAACACTGAAGCTTTCTTT
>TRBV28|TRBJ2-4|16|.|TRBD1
CASSPSTGLAKNIQYF
TGTGCCAGCAGTCCATCGACAGGGCTAGCCAAAAACATTCAGTACTTC
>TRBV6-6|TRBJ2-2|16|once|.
CASSYVRVREAGELFF
TGTGCCAGCAGTTATGTCAGGGTTAGAGAGGCCGGGGAGCTGTTTTTT
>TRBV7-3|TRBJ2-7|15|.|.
CASSLGQGSGKEQYF
TGTGCCAGCAGCTTGGGACAGGGTAGCGGGAAGGAGCAGTACTTC
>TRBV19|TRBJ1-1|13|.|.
CASRIRMNTEAFF
TGTGCCAGTAGGATACGCATGAACACTGAAGCTTTCTTT
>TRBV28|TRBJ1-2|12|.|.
CASSPSTEGYTF
TGTGCCAGCAGTCCCTCGACAGAAGGCTACACCTTC
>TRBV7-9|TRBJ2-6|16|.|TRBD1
CASSQGGSSGANVLTF
TGTGCCAGCAGCCAAGGGGGCAGCTCTGGGGCCAACGTCCTGACTTTC
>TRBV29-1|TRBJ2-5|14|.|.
CSVEPHLARETQYF
TGCAGCGTTGAACCCCACCTAGCGAGGGAGACCCAGTACTTC
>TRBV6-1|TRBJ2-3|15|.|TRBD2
CASSSSSGRTDTQYF
TGTGCCAGCAGCTCCTCTAGCGGACGCACAGATACGCAGTATTTT
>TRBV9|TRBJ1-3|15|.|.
CASSVEGGAGNTIYF
TGTGCCAGCAGCGTAGAAGGGGGGGCTGGAAACACCATATATTTT
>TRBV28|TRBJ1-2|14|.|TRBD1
CASSTGQVNYGYTF
TGTGCCAGCAGTACAGGACAGGTTAACTATGGCTACACCTTC
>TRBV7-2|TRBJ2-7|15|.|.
CASSLWGVRDLEQYF
TGTGCCAGCAGCTTATGGGGGGTTCGGGACCTCGAGCAGTACTTC
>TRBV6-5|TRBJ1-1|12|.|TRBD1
CASSPETGLAFF
TGTGCCAGCAGTCCCGAGACAGGGTTGGCTTTCTTT
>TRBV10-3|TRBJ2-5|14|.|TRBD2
CAISGSSGQETQYF
TGTGCCATCAGTGGGTCTAGCGGACAAGAGACCCAGTACTTC
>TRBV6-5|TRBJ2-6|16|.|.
CASSSTAKLGANVLTF
TGTGCCAGCAGTTCAACAGCAAAACTGGGGGCCAACGTCCTGACTTTC
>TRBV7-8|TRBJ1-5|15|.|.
CASSPLSGGDQPQHF
TGTGCCAGCAGCCCTTTATCCGGGGGCGATCAGCCCCAGCATTTT
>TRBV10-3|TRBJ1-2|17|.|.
CAISGTREALPNYGYTF
TGTGCCATCAGTGGGACCAGAGAAGCATTGCCTAACTATGGCTACACCTTC
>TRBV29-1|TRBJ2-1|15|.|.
CSVEDWGVSYNEQFF
TGCAGCGTTGAAGACTGGGGCGTCTCCTACAATGAGCAGTTCTTC
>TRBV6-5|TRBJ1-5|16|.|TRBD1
CASSYTGTGGGQPQHF
TGTGCCAGCAGTTACACCGGGACAGGGGGCGGTCAGCCCCAGCATTTT
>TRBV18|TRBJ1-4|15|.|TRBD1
CASSPGGGKAEKLFF
TGTGCCAGCTCACCAGGAGGGGGCAAGGCTGAAAAACTGTTTTTT
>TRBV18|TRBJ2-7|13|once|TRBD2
CASSPGGSYEQYF
TGTGCCAGCTCACCGGGGGGGTCCTACGAGCAGTACTTC
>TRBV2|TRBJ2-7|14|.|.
CASRNRDGNYEQYF
TGTGCCAGCAGAAACCGGGACGGAAACTACGAGCAGTACTTC
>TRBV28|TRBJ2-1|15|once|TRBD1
CASSPAGQGNNEQFF
TGTGCCAGCAGCCCCGCGGGACAGGGGAACAATGAGCAGTTCTTC
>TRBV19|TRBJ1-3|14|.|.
CASGATSSGNTIYF
TGTGCCAGTGGCGCAACCAGCTCTGGAAACACCATATATTTT
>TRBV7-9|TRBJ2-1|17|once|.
CASSFPSSAYYYNEQFF
TGTGCCAGCAGCTTTCCTTCTAGTGCCTACTATTACAATGAGCAGTTCTTC
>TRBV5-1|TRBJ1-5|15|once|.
CASSLVEDSDQPQHF
TGCGCCAGCAGCTTGGTCGAGGACAGTGACCAGCCCCAGCATTTT
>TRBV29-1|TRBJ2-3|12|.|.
CSVVQVRDTQYF
TGCAGCGTTGTCCAGGTCAGAGATACGCAGTATTTT
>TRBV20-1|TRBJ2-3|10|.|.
CSASTNTQYF
TGCAGTGCTAGTACGAATACGCAGTATTTT
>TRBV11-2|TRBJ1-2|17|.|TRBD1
CASSLDRTGGGRNGYTF
TGTGCCAGCAGCTTGGATAGGACAGGGGGCGGGAGGAATGGCTACACCTTC
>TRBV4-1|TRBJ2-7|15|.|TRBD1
CASSRPGQGGYEQYF
TGCGCCAGCAGCCGCCCGGGACAGGGGGGCTACGAGCAGTACTTC
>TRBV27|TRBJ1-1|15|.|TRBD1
CASTGTGVVRTEAFF
TGTGCCAGCACCGGGACAGGGGTGGTGCGCACTGAAGCTTTCTTT
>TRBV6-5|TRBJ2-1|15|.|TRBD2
CASRPTSGIYNEQFF
TGTGCCAGCAGACCTACTAGCGGGATTTACAATGAGCAGTTCTTC
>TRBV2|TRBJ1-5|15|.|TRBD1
CASSIRTGGYQPQHF
TGTGCCAGCAGTATTAGGACAGGGGGCTATCAGCCCCAGCATTTT
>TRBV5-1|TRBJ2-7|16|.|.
CASSLGPITPTIPQYF
TGCGCCAGCAGCTTGGGGCCAATAACACCTACGATCCCACAGTACTTC
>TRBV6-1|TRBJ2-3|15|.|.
CASSFGQTYTDTQYF
TGTGCCAGCAGCTTCGGACAGACTTACACAGATACGCAGTATTTT
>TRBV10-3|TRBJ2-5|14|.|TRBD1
CAISPGQGQETQYF
TGTGCCATCAGTCCGGGACAGGGCCAAGAGACCCAGTACTTC
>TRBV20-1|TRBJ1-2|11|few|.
CSGSGGAGYTF
TGCAGTGGCAGCGGGGGGGCTGGCTACACCTTC
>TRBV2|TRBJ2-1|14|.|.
CASSVERGGGEQFF
TGTGCCAGCAGTGTTGAGAGAGGTGGCGGGGAGCAGTTCTTC
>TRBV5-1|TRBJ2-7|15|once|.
CASRTRGAISGEQYF
TGCGCCAGCAGGACAAGGGGGGCCATCAGTGGAGAGCAGTACTTC
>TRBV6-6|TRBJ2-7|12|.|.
CASSTARAEQYF
TGTGCCAGCAGTACTGCTAGGGCCGAGCAGTACTTC
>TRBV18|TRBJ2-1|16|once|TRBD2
CASSPPGGGPSDEQFF
TGTGCCAGCTCACCCCCCGGGGGGGGACCCTCAGATGAGCAGTTCTTC
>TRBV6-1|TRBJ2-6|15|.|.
CASRTHVSGANVLTF
TGTGCCAGCAGAACACATGTCTCTGGGGCCAACGTCCTGACTTTC
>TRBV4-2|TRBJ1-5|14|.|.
CASSLTGVEQPQHF
TGTGCCAGCAGCCTAACGGGGGTCGAGCAGCCCCAGCATTTT